What follows is one T cell receptor (beta chain) and its context. This sample is drawn from a study of cytotoxic CD8 clonotypes in ibrutinib-treated CLL. The assay was immunoSEQ multiplex PCR, and TCRdb's table has in-frame clones only and misses some. The sample contains about 200,000 clones, 70% of which appear only once. Germline V gene lookup returns CDR1 SGHRS and CDR2 YFSETQ. The CDR3 consists of 13 residues. Losses at the gene ends were 3 bases for V and 5 bases for J; bases not matched to a gene: 4. The V gene is TRBV5-1, the J gene TRBJ2-7; 8 bases match TRBD1. This TCR came from a human donor with chronic lymphocytic leukemia. The sample was PBMCs, taken after 12 months of ibrutinib treatment. CDR3 protein: CASSSDRADEQYF. The CDR3, as DNA: TGCGCCAGCAGCTCGGACAGGGCTGACGAGCAGTACTTC.